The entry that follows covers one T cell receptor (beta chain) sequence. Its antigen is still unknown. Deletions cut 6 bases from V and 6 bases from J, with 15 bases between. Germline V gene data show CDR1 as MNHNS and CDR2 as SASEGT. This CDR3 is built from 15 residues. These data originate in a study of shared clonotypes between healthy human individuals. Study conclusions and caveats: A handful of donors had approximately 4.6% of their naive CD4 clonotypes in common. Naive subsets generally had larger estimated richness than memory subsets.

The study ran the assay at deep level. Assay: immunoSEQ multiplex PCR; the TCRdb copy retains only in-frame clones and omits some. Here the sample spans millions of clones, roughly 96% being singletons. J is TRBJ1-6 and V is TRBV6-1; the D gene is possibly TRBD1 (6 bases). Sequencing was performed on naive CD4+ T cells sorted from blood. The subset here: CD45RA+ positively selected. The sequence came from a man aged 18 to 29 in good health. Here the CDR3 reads CASRQLQGRNSPLHF. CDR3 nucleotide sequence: TGTGCCAGCAGACAATTACAGGGTCGTAATTCACCCCTCCACTTT.